The clone carrying this T cell receptor (beta chain) was observed once. The antigen remains unidentified. These data come from a study of cytomegalovirus exposure and HLA in healthy donors. Findings of the study overall: It was 164 TCR beta chains that were listed as cytomegalovirus-associated. For cytomegalovirus status, the classifier reportedly gave diagnoses with high specificity and sensitivity.

The PCR employed 60 Vbeta primers together with 13 Jbeta primers. Sequencing used immunoSEQ multiplex PCR; TCRdb keeps in-frame clones, though not all of them. The sample lists 150,000 to 200,000 clones, approximately 84% seen once, with more than 2% in the top ten. Germline CDR1 LGHNT, CDR2 FRNRAP. The length of the CDR3 is 16 residues. V dropped 5 bases and J dropped 0; count of bases not matched to a gene: 8. The chain uses TRBV12-5 and TRBJ2-3; 7 nucleotides match TRBD1. The source material was PBMCs. The source of this sequence is a man aged 18 to 29 in good health and CMV-seropositive. The CDR3 bases are TGTGCTAGTGGTCCACAGGGGTACTCTAGCACAGATACGCAGTATTTT. Residues: CASGPQGYSSTDTQYF.